This record covers a single TCR beta chain. The target antigen is unknown. The data belong to a study of identical twins. Study-wide points: Insertions were fewer in abundant cord blood beta clonotypes, whereas memory repertoires showed none of this pattern.

One entry per CDR3 protein, called by TCRdb with MiXCR from the 5' RACE reads. Here the sample spans around 680,000 distinct CDR3 sequences, approximately 9% being singletons. J gave up 6 bases and V 1 base, and 7 bases lay outside the gene matches. CDR1 is SEHNR and CDR2 is FQNEAQ in the germline V gene (reference sequence). CDR3 length: 16 amino acids. In addition, the sample was reused for a study of yellow fever vaccine responses in identical twins.

The sequence was obtained from a woman in her late teens or twenties in good health. Source material: PBMCs. The chain links TRBV7-9 to TRBJ2-3, with 10 nucleotides matching TRBD2. The CDR3: CASSLGRLAGVDTQYF. CDR3 nucleotide sequence: TGTGCCAGCAGCTTAGGGCGGCTAGCGGGGGTGGATACGCAGTATTTT. The full variable domain, in which reference TRBV7-9 and TRBJ2-3 provide the parts outside the CDR3, is DTGVSQNPRHKITKRGQNVTFRCDPISEHNRLYWYRQTLGQGPEFLTYFQNEAQLEKSRLLSDRFSAERPKGSFSTLEIQRTEQGDSAMYLCASSLGRLAGVDTQYFGPGTRLTVL.